One sample yielded the 28 T cell receptor beta chains listed below, sequenced in a study of cytomegalovirus exposure and HLA in healthy donors. 13 Jbeta primers and 60 Vbeta primers were used for the PCR. Produced via immunoSEQ multiplex PCR; TCRdb's table is partial and in-frame only. The sample has about 120,000 clones, 60% to 85% seen once. The sample taken for sequencing was PBMCs. The receptors here all came from a woman aged 40-49 years in good health and CMV-seropositive.

The chain uses TRBV11-2 and TRBJ2-7; TRBD2 matches 10 bases. Unmatched junction bases numbered 5, after V lost 11 bases and J lost 1 base. CDR3 length equals 13 residues. In germline, CDR1 is SGHAT, CDR2 FQNNGV. The CDR3 sequence is CACERGGSYEQYF. CDR3 coding DNA: TGTGCCTGCGAGCGGGGGGGGTCCTACGAGCAGTACTTC.

There are a few counts of this clone. V and J are TRBV7-2 and TRBJ1-1; 8 positions agree with TRBD1. Per germline, CDR1 SGHTA and CDR2 FQGNSA. The trim removed 9 bases at V and 1 base at J, leaving 7 bases unmatched. The length of the CDR3 is 14 residues. The CDR3: CASRGDRRNTEAFF. CDR3 in DNA: TGTGCCAGTAGGGGGGACAGGAGGAACACTGAAGCTTTCTTT.

The chain combines TRBV19 with TRBJ2-3, with TRBD1 matching 9 bases. V dropped 6 bases and J dropped 3; count of bases not matched to a gene: 4. There are 14 residues in the CDR3. CDR1 and CDR2 (germline): LNHDA, SQIVND (reference sequence). The CDR3: CASSRDRVTDTQYF. Here the CDR3 DNA reads TGTGCCAGTAGCCGGGACAGGGTTACAGATACGCAGTATTTT.

This chain joins TRBV10-3 and TRBJ2-7; 7 nucleotides line up with TRBD2. V gave up 7 bases and J gave up 6 bases; unmatched junction bases: 9. The germline V gene encodes CDR1 ENHRY and CDR2 SYGVKD. CDR3 length: 13 amino acids. CDR3 DNA sequence: TGTGCCATCAATGGGGCGGGAGTGGGCGAGCAGTACTTC. Translation: CAINGAGVGEQYF.

The J gene is TRBJ1-1, the V gene TRBV5-6, with D uncertain. This CDR3 is built from 13 residues. The V end was cut by 2 bases, the J end by 1 base, with 6 bases between. The germline V gene has CDR1 SGHDT and CDR2 YYEEEE. Here the CDR3 reads CASSFGPNTEAFF. CDR3 in DNA: TGTGCCAGCAGCTTTGGGCCGAACACTGAAGCTTTCTTT.

V gene TRBV7-6 combines with J gene TRBJ1-4, with TRBD1 matching over 9 bases. Trimming at V came to 2 bases and at J to 8 bases, leaving 3 bases not matched to a gene. This CDR3 is built from 14 residues. Looked up from germline, CDR1 is SGHVS and CDR2 is FNYEAQ. CDR3 nucleotides: TGTGCCAGCAGCTTAACAGGGGGCCGGGAAAAACTGTTTTTT. Protein product: CASSLTGGREKLFF.

This rearrangement joins TRBV12-5 to TRBJ2-5; TRBD1 matches at 7 bases. CDR1 is LGHNT and CDR2 is FRNRAP in the germline V gene. The CDR3 is 15 amino acids. V shed 2 bases and J 1 base; nucleotides not matched to a gene: 4. CDR3 nucleotide sequence: TGTGCTAGTGGTTTGAGAGGGGGCCTCCAAGAGACCCAGTACTTC. The encoded protein is CASGLRGGLQETQYF.

This chain joins TRBV15 and TRBJ1-2, with unresolved D. Germline CDR1 reads LNHNV; CDR2 reads YYDKDF (reference sequence). Deletions cut 0 bases from V and 1 base from J, with 3 bases between. This CDR3 contains 13 residues. CDR3 sequence (DNA): TGTGCCACCAGCAGAGACCTTAACTATGGCTACACCTTC. It yields the protein CATSRDLNYGYTF.

The chain uses TRBV2 and TRBJ1-5; tentatively, D is TRBD1 (5 bases). Germline V gene lookup returns CDR1 SNHLY and CDR2 FYNNEI. V was pared by 7 bases and J by 6 bases, with 13 bases between. The CDR3 covers 13 residues. CDR3 bases: TGTGCCAGCATGGGGGGACCCACTCAGCCCCAGCATTTT. It specifies CASMGGPTQPQHF.

The V and J genes are TRBV7-2 and TRBJ2-1; 8 nucleotides match TRBD2. The CDR3 contains 16 residues. Germline lookup yields CDR1 SGHTA and CDR2 FQGNSA. J was trimmed by 6 bases and V by 5 bases; bases with no gene match: 12. CDR3: CASSLLGTRGGNEQFF. The CDR3 region has the DNA TGTGCCAGCAGCCTACTCGGGACTAGAGGGGGCAATGAGCAGTTCTTC.

J is TRBJ2-1 and V is TRBV5-1; possible D gene TRBD1, 6 bases. CDR1 is SGHRS, CDR2 YFSETQ, per germline. Trimming stripped 2 bases from V and 0 bases from J, with 21 bases between. CDR3 length: 19 amino acids. CDR3 nucleotides: TGCGCCAGCAGCTTAACAGGGCCCCTAAAAGTCCTCTCCTACAATGAGCAGTTCTTC. It yields the protein CASSLTGPLKVLSYNEQFF.

This chain connects TRBV11-2 to TRBJ2-7, with 12 bases fitting TRBD1. The CDR3 has 13 residues. Germline lookup yields CDR1 SGHAT and CDR2 FQNNGV. The junction had 4 bases not matched to a gene; V was cut back by 8 bases and J by 5 bases. CDR3 bases: TGTGCCAGCGGGGACAGGGGGCAACACGAGCAGTACTTC. Its protein is CASGDRGQHEQYF. The full variable domain, completed using reference TRBV11-2 and TRBJ2-7, is EAGVAQSPRYKIIEKRQSVAFWCNPISGHATLYWYQQILGQGPKLLIQFQNNGVVDDSQLPKDRFSAERLKGVDSTLKIQPAKLEDSAVYLCASGDRGQHEQYFGPGTRLTVT.

CDR3 DNA sequence: TGTGCCACCAGCAGAGACAGGGGAGCTGGAAACACCATATATTTT. Its protein is CATSRDRGAGNTIYF. The chain employs TRBV15 and TRBJ1-3; D perhaps matches TRBD1 (6 bases). V gave up 0 bases and J gave up 2 bases, with 8 bases separating them. Germline assignment: CDR1 LNHNV and CDR2 YYDKDF (reference sequence). CDR3 length: 15 amino acids.

The rearrangement joins TRBV6-5 to TRBJ1-2; possibly TRBD1 for D (5 bases). The V end was cut by 2 bases, the J end by 7 bases, with 14 bases between. Germline-derived CDR1 and CDR2 are MNHEY and SVGAGI. The CDR3 has 14 residues. Here the CDR3 DNA reads TGTGCCAGCAGTTACCACGGCCAGGGCGGTGGCTACACCTTC. Residues: CASSYHGQGGGYTF.

CDR3 residues: CASRFSTGGVLEQYF. CDR3 sequence (DNA): TGTGCAAGTCGCTTTTCGACAGGGGGCGTCCTCGAGCAGTACTTC. The V call is TRBV12-2, the J call TRBJ2-7; the table's D call of TRBD1 was not tested on the DNA. TRBV12-2 is annotated as a pseudogene. The CDR3 totals 15 residues.

The chain recombines TRBV6-1 with TRBJ2-2; no clear D. The CDR3 is made up of 14 amino acids. V was trimmed by 11 bases and J by 1 base, leaving 14 bases between them. Germline V CDR1 and CDR2: MNHNS, SASEGT. The CDR3 DNA sequence: TGTGCCGGCCGGCAGTCGGGGAACACCGGGGAGCTGTTTTTT. It specifies CAGRQSGNTGELFF.

The V and J genes are TRBV7-3 and TRBJ1-2; 10 nucleotides match TRBD1. With V trimmed by 2 bases and J by 0 bases, 0 bases remained unmatched. Germline CDR1 reads SGHTA; CDR2 reads FQGTGA. The CDR3 totals 15 residues. The CDR3 is CASSLGQGANYGYTF. In DNA form, the CDR3 reads TGTGCCAGCAGCTTAGGACAGGGGGCTAACTATGGCTACACCTTC. Based on the CDR3 plus reference TRBV7-3 and TRBJ1-2, the full variable domain is GAGVSQTPSNKVTEKGKYVELRCDPISGHTALYWYRQSLGQGPEFLIYFQGTGAADDSGLPNDRFFAVRPEGSVSTLKIQRTERGDSAVYLCASSLGQGANYGYTFGSGTRLTVV.

This clone has only a few counts. The CDR3 here is CASSPPVVISGEQYF. In DNA form, the CDR3 reads TGTGCCAGCAGCCCTCCTGTGGTTATTTCAGGCGAGCAGTACTTC. J is TRBJ2-7 and V is TRBV2; no reliable D call. The CDR3 spans 15 residues. The V and J ends lost 6 bases and 6 bases respectively, with 21 bases between them. The germline CDR1 and CDR2 sequences are SNHLY and FYNNEI.

V gene TRBV7-2 combines with J gene TRBJ2-1, with D perhaps TRBD2 (5 bases). The CDR3 length is 15 residues. Trimming shortened V by 5 bases and J by 8 bases, and 19 bases separated the two germline ends. Germline V gene lookup returns CDR1 SGHTA and CDR2 FQGNSA. CDR3 in amino acids: CASSPWETKGDEQFF. The CDR3 DNA is TGTGCCAGCAGCCCGTGGGAGACAAAGGGTGATGAGCAGTTCTTC.

The V call is TRBV5-7, the J call TRBJ2-7; 10 nucleotides match TRBD1. TRBV5-7 is assigned to the ORF class and has an uncertain function. CDR3 size: 18 residues. Trimming took 4 bases from V and 4 from J; bases not matched to a gene: 17. DNA of the CDR3: TGTGCCAGCAGCCTGGCGGATGGACAGGGGGGACTTTTGTACGAGCAGTACTTC. Its translation: CASSLADGQGGLLYEQYF.

The chain combines TRBV5-1 with TRBJ2-7, with 9 positions matching TRBD1. V gave up 1 base and J gave up 3 bases; unmatched junction bases: 5. There are 15 residues in the CDR3. CDR1 is SGHRS and CDR2 is YFSETQ in the germline V gene. Written as DNA, the CDR3 is TGCGCCAGCAGCTTGCTTCCGGGACAGGGCTACGAGCAGTACTTC. Translated, it gives CASSLLPGQGYEQYF.

The chain links TRBV5-6 to TRBJ2-7; D unclear. Germline V gene lookup returns CDR1 SGHDT and CDR2 YYEEEE. The CDR3 loop spans 15 amino acids. The ends were cut back, 0 bases at V and 1 base at J, with 11 bases in the middle. CDR3 coding DNA: TGTGCCAGCAGCTTGGAGGCGGCATTTTCCTACGAGCAGTACTTC. The encoded protein is CASSLEAAFSYEQYF.

This sequence joins TRBV15 and TRBJ2-7, with D possibly TRBD2 on 7 matching bases. Germline V CDR1 and CDR2: LNHNV, YYDKDF (reference sequence). Trimming cost V 0 bases and J 5 bases, with 11 bases left between them. This CDR3 contains 14 residues. The CDR3 loop is CATSRERGRDEQYF. The CDR3 coding sequence is TGTGCCACCAGCAGAGAGCGGGGGCGGGACGAGCAGTACTTC.

The rearrangement uses TRBV30 and TRBJ1-5, with D perhaps matching TRBD1 (6 bases). Deletions cut 3 bases from V and 7 bases from J, with 16 bases between. Germline lookup yields CDR1 GTSNPN and CDR2 SVGIG (reference sequence). The length of the CDR3 is 14 residues. The CDR3 sequence is CAWSQGRVGQPQHF. For the CDR3, the DNA is TGTGCCTGGAGCCAGGGGCGGGTCGGCCAGCCCCAGCATTTT.

The chain recombines TRBV27 with TRBJ1-6; TRBD1 is a possible D gene (5 bases). This CDR3 region has 15 residues. V was shortened by 3 bases and J by 2 bases, with 8 bases between the two germline ends. Germline V gene data show CDR1 as MNHEY and CDR2 as SMNVEV (reference sequence). CDR3 protein: CASSLGGTYNSPLHF. CDR3 in DNA: TGTGCCAGCAGTTTGGGGGGTACCTATAATTCACCCCTCCACTTT.

In DNA, the CDR3 is TGTGCCAGCAGACTAGCGGGAGGAGATACGCAGTATTTT. It specifies CASRLAGGDTQYF. V is TRBV5-8 and J is TRBJ2-3, with 12 bases that match TRBD2. The V and J ends lost 5 bases and 5 bases, in that order; junction bases with no gene match: 0. This CDR3 has 13 amino acids. Looked up from germline, CDR1 is SGHTS and CDR2 is YDEGEE. Full variable domain (rest looked up from reference TRBV5-8 and TRBJ2-3): EAGVTQSPTHLIKTRGQQATLRCSPISGHTSVYWYQQALGLGLQFLLWYDEGEERNRGNFPPRFSGRQFPNYSSELNVNALELEDSALYLCASRLAGGDTQYFGPGTRLTVL.

V usage is TRBV9 and J usage is TRBJ2-7, with 8 nucleotides matching TRBD2. In germline, CDR1 is SGDLS, CDR2 YYNGEE. Trimming at V came to 4 bases and at J to 0 bases, leaving 6 bases not matched to a gene. The CDR3 extends over 15 amino acids. CDR3 sequence: CASSQAGGGSYEQYF. CDR3 nucleotides: TGTGCCAGCAGCCAAGCCGGGGGGGGCTCCTACGAGCAGTACTTC.

The J gene is TRBJ1-4, the V gene TRBV7-9; possibly TRBD1 for D (6 bases). The germline V and J ends were trimmed by 5 bases and 6 bases, with 13 bases remaining between them. Looked up from germline, CDR1 is SEHNR and CDR2 is FQNEAQ (reference sequence). The CDR3 is made up of 14 amino acids. CDR3: CASSLDGGYEKLFF. The CDR3 nucleotides are TGTGCCAGCAGCCTAGATGGGGGCTATGAAAAACTGTTTTTT.